The clone carrying this T cell receptor beta chain has more than one count but fewer than ten. The record originates from a study of blood T cell repertoires in COVID-19. Across the whole study: Samples representing acute and convalescent COVID-19 were sourced from the United States, Italy and Spain. Sources were T cells, B-cell-depleted T cells, or PBMCs; the material itself was cDNA or gDNA.

Per the original data handling: From reference gene primer amplification, estimates of nucleated cell counts were derived. Clones were read by immunoSEQ multiplex PCR, and TCRdb kept only the in-frame ones, dropping some. V, J and clone size reflect that table, while D and trimming were determined from the DNA. The sample carries 40,000 to 55,000 clones, roughly 80% recorded once. This CDR3 has 13 residues. Trimming removed 5 bases at V and 2 bases at J, with 9 bases between. Germline values: CDR1 SGHTA, CDR2 FQGTGA. The sequencing sample was made of peripheral blood. The V call is TRBV7-3, the J call TRBJ1-1; D is perhaps TRBD1 (5 bases). The clonotype was recovered from a human donor in a cohort sampled during active COVID-19. CDR3 sequence (DNA): TGTGCCAGCAGCCTTGGACACAACACTGAAGCTTTCTTT. Its protein product is CASSLGHNTEAFF.